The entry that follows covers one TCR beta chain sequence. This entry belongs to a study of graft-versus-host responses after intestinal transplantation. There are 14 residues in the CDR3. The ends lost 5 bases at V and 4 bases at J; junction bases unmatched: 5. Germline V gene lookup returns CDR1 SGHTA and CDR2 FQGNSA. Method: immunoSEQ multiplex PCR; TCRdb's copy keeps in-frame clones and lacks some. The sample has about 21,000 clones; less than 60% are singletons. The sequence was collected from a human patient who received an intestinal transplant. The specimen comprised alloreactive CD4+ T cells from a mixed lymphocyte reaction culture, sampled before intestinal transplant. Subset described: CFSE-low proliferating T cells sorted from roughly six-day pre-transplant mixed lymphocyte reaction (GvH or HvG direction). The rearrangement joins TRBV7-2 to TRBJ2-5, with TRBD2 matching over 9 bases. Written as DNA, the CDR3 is TGTGCCAGCAGCCGCGGGGGGGCGGGAGAGACCCAGTACTTC. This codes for CASSRGGAGETQYF.